This TCR beta chain stems from a study of blood T cells in healthy people across ages. Ten or more counts support this clonotype. Sample-barcoded 5' priming and a J-beta primer mix drove a second PCR of roughly 7 to 11 cycles. TCRdb fed the 5' RACE reads into MiXCR, producing one record per CDR3 protein. Here the sample spans 900,000 to 950,000 distinct CDR3 sequences, 25% to 35% being singletons. These data also formed part of another study, on T cells of mothers and their children. That report adds: Several million TCR beta reads per child versus over 10 million per mother.

The sequence was collected from a woman aged 40 to 50 in good health. Sequenced material: blood.

The CDR3 DNA sequence: TGCGCCAGCAGCATAGGACAGGGAAGAACTTCCGAGCAGTACTTC. Its protein is CASSIGQGRTSEQYF. This chain uses TRBV5-1 with TRBJ2-7; 8 bases fit TRBD1. Per germline, CDR1 SGHRS and CDR2 YFSETQ. The CDR3 spans 15 residues. Losses at the gene ends were 4 bases for V and 6 bases for J; bases not matched to a gene: 12.